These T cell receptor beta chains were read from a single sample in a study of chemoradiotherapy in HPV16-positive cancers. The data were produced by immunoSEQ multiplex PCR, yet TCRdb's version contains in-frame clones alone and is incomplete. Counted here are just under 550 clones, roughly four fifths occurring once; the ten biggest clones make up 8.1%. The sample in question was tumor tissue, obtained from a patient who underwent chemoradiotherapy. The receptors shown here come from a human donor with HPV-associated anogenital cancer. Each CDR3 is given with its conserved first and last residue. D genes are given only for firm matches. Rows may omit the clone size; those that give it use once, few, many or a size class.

TGTGCCAGCAGCTTAGGAACTAGCCACTATAATTCACCCCTCCACTTT CASSLGTSHYNSPLHF TRBV7-2 - TRBJ1-6 -
TGTGCCAGCTCCGCGAGTGTAGGGACCCAGTACTTC CASSASVGTQYF TRBV18 - TRBJ2-5 few
TGTGCCAGCAGCCGGCCGGAGCGGGGGGATTACAATGAGCAGTTCTTC CASSRPERGDYNEQFF TRBV4-2 TRBD2 TRBJ2-1 -
TGTGCCTGGAGTGTACGGGAGACTAGCCCCATCCGGACGCAGTATTTT CAWSVRETSPIRTQYF TRBV30 TRBD2 TRBJ2-3 few
TGTGCCAGCAGCTTAGATTTAGGACTAGCCTACGAGCAGTACTTC CASSLDLGLAYEQYF TRBV11-2 TRBD2 TRBJ2-7 -
TGTGCCTGGAGCCCTGGGGGGGACTACGAGCAGTACTTC CAWSPGGDYEQYF TRBV30 TRBD2 TRBJ2-7 -
TGTGCCAGCAGCTTTACGGGACAGATAAATCAGCCCCAGCATTTT CASSFTGQINQPQHF TRBV5-5 TRBD1 TRBJ1-5 once
TGTGCCAGCAGCCGTCACGGGTCGGCGGGGGGCTACAATGAGCAGTTCTTC CASSRHGSAGGYNEQFF TRBV5-6 TRBD2 TRBJ2-1 once
TGTGCCAGCAGAAAAAGTTTGGGGGGGGCGGTAGCTTTCTTT CASRKSLGGAVAFF TRBV11-2 - TRBJ1-1 -
TGTGCCACACGGAACCGGGACAGACCTAATGAAAAACTGTTTTTT CATRNRDRPNEKLFF TRBV6-1 TRBD1 TRBJ1-4 once
TGTGCCAGCAGCTTTGAGGGGGTCAATTCACCCCTCCACTTT CASSFEGVNSPLHF TRBV7-9 - TRBJ1-6 few
TGTGCCACCCACGGACAGGGCCGGCAAGAGACCCAGTACTTC CATHGQGRQETQYF TRBV10-3 TRBD1 TRBJ2-5 -
TGTGCCAGCAGTTCCGGGACAGGGAGCTCCTACGAGCAGTACTTC CASSSGTGSSYEQYF TRBV11-3 TRBD1 TRBJ2-7 -
TGTGCCAGCAGCATGCACGGGCCACAAAGTCGGGCCAACGTCCTGACTTTC CASSMHGPQSRANVLTF TRBV7-7 - TRBJ2-6 few
TGTGCCAGCAGCCCGGAGGCCGCCCGACTTGAAGCTTTCTTT CASSPEAARLEAFF TRBV7-9 - TRBJ1-1 -
TGTGCCAGCAGTTTATTGGCGGCGGGGCAGGGGGAGGGCTACACCTTC CASSLLAAGQGEGYTF TRBV27 TRBD1 TRBJ1-2 -
TGTGCCAGCTCCGGGGGGGCGGGGTGGAATCGGGAGACCCAGTACTTC CASSGGAGWNRETQYF TRBV7-2 TRBD2 TRBJ2-5 once
TGTGCCAGCAGCCAAGATAGCGGGGGCTCCTACAATGAGCAGTTCTTC CASSQDSGGSYNEQFF TRBV4-2 TRBD2 TRBJ2-1 -
TGTGCCAGCAGTCTGACGGGCCAGGGTGGCTACACCTTC CASSLTGQGGYTF TRBV6-1 - TRBJ1-2 -
TGTGCCAGCAGCTTCACCCCGGGACAACTTAACTATGGCTACACCTTC CASSFTPGQLNYGYTF TRBV7-2 - TRBJ1-2 -
TGTGCCAGCAGCTTAACCGGGGGCAATCAGCCCCAGCATTTT CASSLTGGNQPQHF TRBV7-9 - TRBJ1-5 -
TGTGCCAGCAGTCTAAGAACAGGCTCTGGAAACACCATATATTTT CASSLRTGSGNTIYF TRBV6-5 - TRBJ1-3 -
TGTGCCAGTAGCCTCGGTGGTAGCGGGGGATACGAGCAGTACTTC CASSLGGSGGYEQYF TRBV19 TRBD2 TRBJ2-7 -
TGTGCCATCTTGGACCGGGCCGGAAATTATGGCTACACCTTC CAILDRAGNYGYTF TRBV10-3 - TRBJ1-2 once
TGTGCCAGCTCACCACCGCCAGGAGGGATGAACACTGAAGCTTTCTTT CASSPPPGGMNTEAFF TRBV18 - TRBJ1-1 -
TGTGCCAGCAGTTACCCGCGACTAGCGGGGGGCTACGAGCAGTACTTC CASSYPRLAGGYEQYF TRBV6-5 TRBD2 TRBJ2-7 once
TGTGCCAGCAGCGATGGTGGGGGGCTGGCCTATGGCTACACCTTC CASSDGGGLAYGYTF TRBV5-6 - TRBJ1-2 -
TGTGCCAGCACCACCCCCGGGACAGTCAACACTGAAGCTTTCTTT CASTTPGTVNTEAFF TRBV7-9 TRBD1 TRBJ1-1 -
TGCGCCAGCAGCCAAGAAGGACAGGGCGCTGAAGCTTTCTTT CASSQEGQGAEAFF TRBV4-3 TRBD1 TRBJ1-1 -
TGCGCCAGCAGCCAAGACGGGAGGGACTACGAGCAGTACTTC CASSQDGRDYEQYF TRBV4-3 TRBD2 TRBJ2-7 hyperexpanded
TGTGCCAGCAGCCTAGGGGGCCTCTTCCCCTACAATGAGCAGTTCTTC CASSLGGLFPYNEQFF TRBV14 TRBD1 TRBJ2-1 -
TGTGCCAGCAGTTACTCGCGCCGGGCACTTACCGGGGAGCTGTTTTTT CASSYSRRALTGELFF TRBV6-5 - TRBJ2-2 -
TGTGCCAGCAGCCCGACCGGGACCGGAGAGACCCAGTACTTC CASSPTGTGETQYF TRBV7-9 - TRBJ2-5 -
TGTGCCAGCAGCTTAGGGGCTCGGGGGAGATTATACGAGCAGTACTTC CASSLGARGRLYEQYF TRBV7-6 - TRBJ2-7 few
TGTGCCAGTAGTACCTCCGGACTAGCGAGGGTAGGAGATACGCAGTATTTT CASSTSGLARVGDTQYF TRBV19 TRBD2 TRBJ2-3 -
TGCGCCAGCAGCCAAAGCGGGGGGGCTTCCTACGAGCAGTACTTC CASSQSGGASYEQYF TRBV4-1 TRBD2 TRBJ2-7 -